This TCR beta chain derives from a study of cytomegalovirus exposure and HLA in healthy donors. Germline CDR1 MNHNY, CDR2 SVGAGI (reference sequence). CDR3 length: 16 amino acids. In the PCR, 60 Vbeta and 13 Jbeta primers were used. Method: immunoSEQ multiplex PCR; TCRdb's copy keeps in-frame clones and lacks some. The repertoire includes some 200,000 clones, roughly four fifths of them detected once, and 0.075% to 0.1% sits in the top ten. Study-wide results and caveats: For TCR beta chains, V- and J-gene trimming was later linked to a missense DCLRE1C variant. A later analysis showed HLA-associated TCR beta chains outstripping equally common others in clonal expansion.

With regard to this clone: Antigen unknown. The germline gene is not matched at one end of the junction; a read error may be the cause.

This TCR derives from a boy younger than 10 in good health and CMV-seronegative. V is TRBV6-6 and J is TRBJ1-3; TRBD1 matches at 8 bases. Sequencing was done on a sample of PBMCs. CDR3 protein: CASSYSGQGAGNTIYF. In DNA, the CDR3 is TGTGCCAGCAGTTACTCCGGCCAGGGGGCTGGGAACACCATATATTTT.